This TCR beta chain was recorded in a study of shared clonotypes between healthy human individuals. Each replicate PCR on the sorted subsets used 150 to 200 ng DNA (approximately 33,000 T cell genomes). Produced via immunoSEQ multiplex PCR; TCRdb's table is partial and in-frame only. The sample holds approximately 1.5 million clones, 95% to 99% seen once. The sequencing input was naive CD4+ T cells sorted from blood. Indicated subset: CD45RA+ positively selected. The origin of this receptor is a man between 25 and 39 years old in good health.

In DNA, the CDR3 is TGTGCCAGTAGTTACACGGTCCCTAGGGGATCCTACAATGAGCAGTTCTTC. It specifies CASSYTVPRGSYNEQFF. The chain recombines TRBV19 with TRBJ2-1, with D possibly TRBD1 on 5 matching bases. The germline gives CDR1 LNHDA, CDR2 SQIVND (reference sequence). The ends were cut back, 5 bases at V and 1 base at J, with 18 bases in the middle. The CDR3 has 17 residues.